This TCR beta chain appears in the sequencing data of a study of blood T cell repertoires in COVID-19. Background on the study: From T cells, B-cell-depleted T cells, or PBMCs came the material, which was cDNA or gDNA.

The ends lost 1 base at V and 1 base at J; junction bases unmatched: 3. This CDR3 contains 16 residues. Germline values: CDR1 SNHLY, CDR2 FYNNEI. Only in-frame clones appear in the TCRdb table, and some are missing; sequencing was by immunoSEQ multiplex PCR. The sample includes some 400,000 clones, around 87% of them seen just once. This sequence originates from a woman younger than 45 with COVID-19, enrolled during active disease. Material: peripheral blood. The chain recombines TRBV2 with TRBJ1-1; TRBD1 agrees at 10 bases. The chain's CDR3 is CASSEDRDRGNTEAFF. The CDR3, as DNA: TGTGCCAGCAGTGAAGATAGGGACAGGGGGAACACTGAAGCTTTCTTT.